The clone carrying this TCR beta chain was seen a handful of times. The junction had 5 bases not matched to a gene; V was cut back by 5 bases and J by 2 bases. The CDR3 contains 14 residues. Germline CDR1 is SGHTA and CDR2 is FQGNSA. The authors prepared the TCRbeta library with unique molecular identifiers. TCRdb re-called the PCR reads with MiXCR, one entry per CDR3 protein. This table holds approximately 350,000 distinct CDR3 sequences, roughly 13% found once. This sample was included in a study of T-cell reconstitution after alpha-beta-depleted transplantation in children. The genes are TRBV7-2 and TRBJ1-2; 7 bases match TRBD1. This receptor was obtained from a human donor who donated a stem cell graft to a child with Fanconi anemia. This specimen consisted of PBMCs, obtained from the stem cell graft. CDR3 coding DNA: TGTGCCAGCAGCCGCGACAGGGCGAACTATGGCTACACCTTC. Protein sequence: CASSRDRANYGYTF. The full variable domain, with the rest looked up from reference TRBV7-2 and TRBJ1-2, is GAGVSQSPSNKVTEKGKDVELRCDPISGHTALYWYRQSLGQGLEFLIYFQGNSAPDKSGLPSDRFSAERTGGSVSTLTIQRTQQEDSAVYLCASSRDRANYGYTFGSGTRLTVV.